This is a list of T cell receptor beta chains from one sample in a study of T cell therapy after organ transplantation. Data came from immunoSEQ multiplex PCR; TCRdb stores just in-frame clones and leaves some out. Of over 45,000 clones in the sample, roughly 93% were seen once. Antigens of these TCRs are unknown. Sequenced here: CD8+ T cells from blood, sampled before autologous CMV-specific T cell therapy. These receptors came from a human patient who had received a solid organ transplant and had CMV disease. CDR3s include the opening cysteine and the closing phenylalanine or tryptophan. The order of the fields is clone size, V gene, D gene, J gene, CDR3 DNA, CDR3 protein. The D gene is left open where the match is weak. Not all rows give a size; the values are once, few, many and, for expanded clones, a class.

size: .
V: TRBV14
D: .
J: TRBJ2-1
DNA: TGTGCCAGCAGCCAAGTCCCCTTTTCGGTAGCTGGTGAGCAGTTCTTC
CDR3: CASSQVPFSVAGEQFF

size: .
V: TRBV11-2
D: .
J: TRBJ1-3
DNA: TGTGCCAGCAGCTTAGATCCCCTTCTGGGGGCGACAGGAAACACCATATATTTT
CDR3: CASSLDPLLGATGNTIYF

size: .
V: TRBV5-1
D: .
J: TRBJ2-5
DNA: TGCGCCAGCCCCTCGGGGAACCCACAAGAGACCCAGTACTTC
CDR3: CASPSGNPQETQYF

size: once
V: TRBV10-1
D: .
J: TRBJ2-7
DNA: TGCGCCAGCAGTGATTGGGACAAGTCCTACGAGCAGTACTTC
CDR3: CASSDWDKSYEQYF

size: .
V: TRBV7-6
D: TRBD1
J: TRBJ1-1
DNA: TGTGCCAGCAGCCCACCCGGGACAGGGGGTACTGAAGCTTTCTTT
CDR3: CASSPPGTGGTEAFF

size: .
V: TRBV9
D: TRBD2
J: TRBJ2-7
DNA: TGTGCCAGCAGCTCAAGACTAGCGGAGGAGCAGTACTTC
CDR3: CASSSRLAEEQYF

size: .
V: TRBV2
D: .
J: TRBJ2-2
DNA: TGTGCCAGCAGGGATCCGGGGTCCAACAAGAACACCGGGGAGCTGTTTTTT
CDR3: CASRDPGSNKNTGELFF

size: .
V: TRBV6-5
D: TRBD1
J: TRBJ2-3
DNA: TGTGCCAGCAGTTACGGGACAGGCACAGATACGCAGTATTTT
CDR3: CASSYGTGTDTQYF

size: .
V: TRBV27
D: TRBD2
J: TRBJ2-4
DNA: TGTGCCAGCATGACTCCCGGGGAGGGGAGGGGAAACATTCAGTACTTC
CDR3: CASMTPGEGRGNIQYF

size: once
V: TRBV6-5
D: .
J: TRBJ1-5
DNA: TGTGCCAGCACCGACCAGTGGGGGGTCAATCAGCCCCAGCATTTT
CDR3: CASTDQWGVNQPQHF

size: .
V: TRBV19
D: TRBD1
J: TRBJ1-1
DNA: TGTGCCAGTAGAGACCCCACCGGGACAGGGGATCGAGGAGTGAACACTGAAGCTTTCTTT
CDR3: CASRDPTGTGDRGVNTEAFF

size: .
V: TRBV4-2
D: .
J: TRBJ2-7
DNA: TGTGCCAGCAGCCAAGATTTCCAGGGTTACGAGCAGTACTTC
CDR3: CASSQDFQGYEQYF

size: .
V: TRBV5-4
D: TRBD2
J: TRBJ2-5
DNA: TGTGCCAGCAGCAATCGGGAGGGCCATGGAGAGACCCAGTACTTC
CDR3: CASSNREGHGETQYF

size: .
V: TRBV4-1
D: .
J: TRBJ1-5
DNA: TGCGCCAGCAGCCAAGAAGTGAGTAGCAATCAGCCCCAGCATTTT
CDR3: CASSQEVSSNQPQHF